Below, 23 T cell receptor beta chains from the same sample are listed, as sequenced in a study of neoadjuvant anti-PD-1 for oral cavity cancer. Only in-frame clones appear in the TCRdb table, and some are missing; sequencing was by immunoSEQ multiplex PCR. The sample shows about 14,000 clones, 66% of them seen only once. Sequencing was performed on PBMCs, taken before nivolumab (anti-PD-1) treatment. The receptor source for this set is a person aged 40 to 85 with oral cavity squamous cell carcinoma.

This chain uses TRBV5-1 with TRBJ2-3; 12 bases are shared with TRBD2. V trimming: 4 bases; J trimming: 0 bases; junction bases outside the gene matches: 9. Looked up from germline, CDR1 is SGHRS and CDR2 is YFSETQ. The CDR3 loop spans 18 amino acids. Here the CDR3 reads CASSRRLAGDTSTDTQYF. DNA for the CDR3: TGCGCCAGCAGCCGAAGACTAGCGGGGGACACTAGCACAGATACGCAGTATTTT.

A few counts support this clone. The chain links TRBV4-1 to TRBJ2-1; TRBD2 aligns across 11 bases. V lost 1 base, J lost 1 base, and 9 bases stayed unmatched. Germline lookup yields CDR1 MGHRA and CDR2 YSYEKL. The CDR3 spans 19 residues. CDR3 sequence (DNA): TGCGCCAGCAGCCAAGGGAGGATTAGCGGGAGGGATTCCTACAATGAGCAGTTCTTC. It specifies CASSQGRISGRDSYNEQFF.

The chain joins TRBV6-5 to TRBJ2-6; D uncertain. The V gene lost 6 bases and the J gene lost 2 bases, with 8 bases spanning the gap. There are 14 residues in the CDR3. Looked up from germline, CDR1 is MNHEY and CDR2 is SVGAGI. Written as DNA, the CDR3 is TGTGCCAGCAGGGTGATAACTGGGGCCAACGTCCTGACTTTC. Its protein is CASRVITGANVLTF.

The genes are TRBV27 and TRBJ1-1; D is uncertain. This CDR3 spans 16 amino acids. Trimming took 5 bases from V and 0 from J, leaving 16 bases between them. Per germline, CDR1 MNHEY and CDR2 SMNVEV (reference sequence). CDR3 DNA sequence: TGTGCCAGCAGTCCGCTCCCCTTTGGGATGAACACTGAAGCTTTCTTT. It translates to CASSPLPFGMNTEAFF.

The V call is TRBV6-1, the J call TRBJ2-2; tentatively, D is TRBD1 or TRBD2 (5 bases each). V was pared by 5 bases and J by 6 bases, with 13 bases between. Per germline, CDR1 MNHNS and CDR2 SASEGT. CDR3 size: 14 residues. The CDR3 DNA is TGTGCCAGCAGTATCCGCCGGGGCTCCGGGGAGCTGTTTTTT. As protein: CASSIRRGSGELFF.

The chain employs TRBV27 and TRBJ1-1; D is unclear. The CDR3 has 14 residues. Germline V lookup: CDR1 MNHEY, CDR2 SMNVEV (reference sequence). Trimming shortened V by 2 bases and J by 0 bases, and 7 bases separated the two germline ends. The CDR3 region is CASSLQVMNTEAFF. In DNA form, the CDR3 reads TGTGCCAGCAGTTTACAGGTTATGAACACTGAAGCTTTCTTT.

This clone has just a few counts. The gene calls are TRBV10-1 and TRBJ2-7; TRBD1 matches at 9 bases. The CDR3 runs 12 residues. Germline-derived CDR1 and CDR2 are WNHNN and SYGVQD (reference sequence). V shed 9 bases and J 1 base; nucleotides not matched to a gene: 1. The CDR3 DNA follows: TGCGCCAGGGGGACAGGGTCCTACGAGCAGTACTTC. Its protein is CARGTGSYEQYF.

This clone was counted only a few times. The CDR3 region is CASSPLAGVRDEQFF. CDR3 coding DNA: TGTGCCAGCAGTCCGCTAGCGGGAGTAAGAGATGAGCAGTTCTTC. The chain joins TRBV7-6 to TRBJ2-1; 10 nucleotides align to TRBD2. Germline CDR1 and CDR2: SGHVS and FNYEAQ. This CDR3 comprises 15 residues. The V and J ends lost 6 bases and 8 bases, in that order; junction bases with no gene match: 10.

This chain joins TRBV5-6 and TRBJ2-1, with D perhaps TRBD1 (6 bases). The CDR3 loop spans 14 amino acids. V was clipped by 4 bases and J by 4 bases, with 12 bases between them. CDR1 and CDR2 from the germline V gene are SGHDT and YYEEEE. In DNA, the CDR3 is TGTGCCAGCAGCCACCCGGACAGATACAATGAGCAGTTCTTC. This encodes CASSHPDRYNEQFF.

The J gene is TRBJ1-5, the V gene TRBV7-9; D gene ambiguous. This CDR3 comprises 13 residues. Looked up from germline, CDR1 is SEHNR and CDR2 is FQNEAQ (reference sequence). Trimming removed 6 bases at V and 5 bases at J, with 11 bases between. The CDR3 spells CASSSTRDQPQHF. The DNA for the CDR3 is TGTGCCAGCAGTTCGACGCGGGATCAGCCCCAGCATTTT. Using reference TRBV7-9 and TRBJ1-5 for the parts outside the CDR3, the full variable domain is DTGVSQNPRHKITKRGQNVTFRCDPISEHNRLYWYRQTLGQGPEFLTYFQNEAQLEKSRLLSDRFSAERPKGSFSTLEIQRTEQGDSAMYLCASSSTRDQPQHFGDGTRLSIL.

The genes are TRBV28 and TRBJ1-5; D call uncertain. Germline V gene sequence: CDR1 MDHEN, CDR2 SYDVKM. The CDR3 runs to 15 residues. V was clipped by 5 bases and J by 2 bases, with 13 bases between them. The CDR3 here is CASSPRVNRNQPQHF. The CDR3 DNA sequence: TGTGCCAGCAGTCCACGGGTGAACCGCAATCAGCCCCAGCATTTT.

CDR3 bases: TGTGCCAGCAGCTCCGCAAGGTGGACAATGAACACTGAAGCTTTCTTT. Its protein product is CASSSARWTMNTEAFF. This chain connects TRBV5-6 to TRBJ1-1; possibly TRBD1 for D (5 bases). The CDR3 covers 16 residues. Germline V gene sequence: CDR1 SGHDT, CDR2 YYEEEE. V was trimmed by 3 bases and J by 0 bases, leaving 15 bases between them.

V usage is TRBV14 and J usage is TRBJ2-1, with D unclear. In germline, CDR1 is SGHDN, CDR2 FVKESK. The CDR3 is made up of 14 amino acids. Trimming took 2 bases from V and 10 from J, leaving 15 bases between them. The CDR3, as DNA: TGTGCCAGCAGCCAAAACGTTCAGGATTTGGAGCAGTTCTTC. Translation gives CASSQNVQDLEQFF.

This clone was counted only a few times. The CDR3 nucleotides are TGTGCCACCAGCGGGGGAATAGGGTTAAGTGGTTGGAGCGGTGGCTACACCTTC. Translating it yields CATSGGIGLSGWSGGYTF. This chain links TRBV15 with TRBJ1-2; the D gene is possibly TRBD1 (5 bases). The V end was cut by 5 bases, the J end by 7 bases, with 29 bases between. The length of the CDR3 is 18 residues. CDR1 LNHNV and CDR2 YYDKDF come from the germline V gene (reference sequence).

The chain couples TRBV19 to TRBJ2-3, with 7 bases matching TRBD2. Per the germline V gene, CDR1 is LNHDA and CDR2 is SQIVND (reference sequence). The CDR3 has 15 amino acids. V was pared by 4 bases and J by 1 base, with 5 bases of the junction left unmatched. CDR3 region: CASSTGLVGTDTQYF. The CDR3 bases are TGTGCCAGTAGTACCGGACTAGTGGGCACAGATACGCAGTATTTT.

A few counts support this clone. The CDR3 is CSVGTGSANSPLHF. The CDR3 coding sequence is TGCAGCGTTGGGACAGGGTCAGCCAATTCACCCCTCCACTTT. This chain joins TRBV29-1 and TRBJ1-6, with TRBD1 identical over 8 bases. Trimming cost V 4 bases and J 7 bases; bases outside gene matches: 6. The V gene's germline CDR1 is SQVTM and CDR2 ANQGSEA. CDR3 length: 14 residues.

J is TRBJ2-1 and V is TRBV19; 9 bases match TRBD2. The V gene's germline CDR1 is LNHDA and CDR2 SQIVND (reference sequence). With V trimmed by 3 bases and J by 10 bases, 13 bases remained unmatched. The CDR3 is made up of 16 amino acids. CDR3 residues: CASSMGRGTSIIEQFF. CDR3 coding DNA: TGTGCCAGTAGTATGGGGCGTGGGACTAGCATCATAGAGCAGTTCTTC.

This clone was seen just once. CDR3 nucleotide sequence: TGTGCCAGCAGGTGGACCGACTTAACTAATGAAAAACTGTTTTTT. Protein: CASRWTDLTNEKLFF. The genes are TRBV2 and TRBJ1-4; no firm D call. V lost 6 bases and J lost 1, with 12 bases in between. Germline CDR1 reads SNHLY; CDR2 reads FYNNEI. The CDR3 is 15 residues long.

V gene TRBV7-2 combines with J gene TRBJ2-1, with 7 bases that match TRBD2. Germline values: CDR1 SGHTA, CDR2 FQGNSA. The V segment lost 0 bases and the J segment 8 bases; nucleotides outside the gene matches: 4. CDR3 length equals 14 residues. CDR3 loop: CASSLAGGFDEQFF. The DNA for the CDR3 is TGTGCCAGCAGCTTAGCGGGGGGGTTCGATGAGCAGTTCTTC.

The chain couples TRBV4-2 to TRBJ2-7; D is possibly TRBD1 (6 bases). The germline V and J ends were trimmed by 1 base and 0 bases, with 7 bases remaining between them. The CDR3 has 14 amino acids. The germline V gene has CDR1 LGHNA and CDR2 YNFKEQ. For the CDR3, the DNA is TGTGCCAGCAGCCAAGTAGGGGGCTCCTACGAGCAGTACTTC. As protein: CASSQVGGSYEQYF.

This clone was observed once. The rearrangement joins TRBV18 to TRBJ1-1; D unresolved. The CDR3 spans 15 residues. The germline V gene encodes CDR1 KGHSH and CDR2 LQKENI. Trimming pared 4 bases from V and 5 bases from J, leaving 17 bases between. Here the CDR3 reads CASSRRSEGGTEAFF. In nucleotides, the CDR3 is TGTGCCAGCTCACGCCGATCAGAAGGTGGGACTGAAGCTTTCTTT.

The V call is TRBV7-9, the J call TRBJ1-1; no clear D gene. V lost 5 bases, J lost 1 base, and 11 bases lay in between. In germline, CDR1 is SEHNR, CDR2 FQNEAQ (reference sequence). The CDR3 sequence is 14 residues long. The CDR3 sequence: CASSPLGRNTEAFF. CDR3 bases: TGTGCCAGCAGCCCTTTGGGCAGGAACACTGAAGCTTTCTTT.

CDR3 nucleotide sequence: TGTGCCAGCAGTCTAATAGCTAATAATTCACCCCTCCACTTT. Encoded protein: CASSLIANNSPLHF. J is TRBJ1-6 and V is TRBV27; D gene uncertain. The length of the CDR3 is 14 residues. V lost 5 bases and J lost 5, with 10 bases in between. From germline, CDR1 is MNHEY and CDR2 SMNVEV (reference sequence).